A selection of T cell receptor beta chains follows, all from one sample in a study of identical twins. TCRdb passed the 5' RACE reads through MiXCR, listing each CDR3 protein once. The sample consists of about 1.7 million distinct CDR3 sequences, about 32% of them appearing once. The material sequenced was cord blood. These receptors all come from a newborn girl in good health. Both conserved end residues are part of each CDR3. A D gene is named only where the DNA matches it firmly.

j_gene,v_gene,d_gene,CDR3aa
TRBJ2-7,TRBV4-2,TRBD1,CASSRTGSDYEQYF
TRBJ2-2,TRBV6-2/TRBV6-3,TRBD1,CASSQQGHGELFF
TRBJ1-1,TRBV10-3,NA,CAISRKTENTEAFF
TRBJ2-4,TRBV15,TRBD1,CATSIRDSKNIQYF
TRBJ2-3,TRBV5-5,NA,CASSQDFADTQYF
NA,TRBV12-3/TRBV12-4,NA,CASSTRQLDLSHNEQYF
TRBJ2-2,TRBV5-1,TRBD2,CASSSSGTNTGELFF
TRBJ2-7,TRBV6-5,NA,CASSYRRTYEQYF
TRBJ1-1,TRBV5-1,NA,CASSLAKTKAFF
TRBJ2-3,TRBV12-3/TRBV12-4,TRBD2,CASSGLAGRTDTQYF
TRBJ1-2,TRBV6-1,TRBD1,CASRDRGRLFYGYTF
TRBJ2-1,TRBV4-2,TRBD2,CASSRHRTTSGGAVEQFF
TRBJ2-7,TRBV29-1,NA,CSVGVSSYEQYF
TRBJ2-3,TRBV10-3,TRBD1,CAISAGPRGRTDTQYF
TRBJ1-1,TRBV15,NA,CATSRDRGPEAFF
TRBJ2-3,TRBV5-1,NA,CASRQNPRLRRTDTQYF
TRBJ2-1,TRBV24-1,NA,CATSDATGNEQFF
TRBJ1-6,TRBV20-1,TRBD1,CSARGTGGDSPLHF
TRBJ2-7,TRBV12-3/TRBV12-4,NA,CASSRGLPYEQYF
TRBJ1-2,TRBV5-1,NA,CASSRREHYGYTF
TRBJ2-3,TRBV5-1,TRBD1,CASSLRDRGGDTQYF
TRBJ1-4,TRBV13,NA,CASSYTSRGKLFF
TRBJ2-3,TRBV3-1,TRBD2,CASSQERGRGDTQYF
TRBJ1-2,TRBV12-3/TRBV12-4,NA,CASSSIKPSRAGDGYTF
TRBJ2-4,TRBV27,TRBD2,CASNPGTSNEQYF
TRBJ2-7,TRBV29-1,TRBD1,CSAGTGGIVQYF
TRBJ2-1,TRBV28,TRBD2,CATRTSGKAELLQFVREQFF
TRBJ1-2,TRBV9,NA,CASSVEGGYGYTF
TRBJ2-1,TRBV21-1,NA,CASSKLSYNEQFF
TRBJ1-2,TRBV28,NA,CASSLSGEGYYGYTF
TRBJ2-1,TRBV27,TRBD2,CASSSRTSGRRNEQFF
TRBJ1-2,TRBV20-1,NA,CSARQQEQGYGYTF
TRBJ2-4,TRBV27,TRBD1,CASSLRGQFKQYF
TRBJ1-5,TRBV20-1,NA,CSARLGIRNQPQHF
TRBJ1-2,TRBV2,TRBD1,CASSEGDRGLPDPLYGYTF
TRBJ1-2,TRBV15,NA,CATSRDMGLTGKGYGYTF
TRBJ1-4,TRBV5-6,TRBD1,CASSRPQGAGEKLFF
TRBJ2-5,TRBV5-1,NA,CASSLPPLGRGETQYF
TRBJ2-7,TRBV20-1,NA,CSARVPGDHEQYF
TRBJ1-5,TRBV20-1,NA,CSARRQPNQPQHF
TRBJ2-4,TRBV7-2,NA,CASSLLGKGAKNIQYF
TRBJ2-7,TRBV13,NA,CASSLKRVGRAYEQYF
TRBJ2-5,TRBV11-2,NA,CASSLDLRGRETQYF
TRBJ2-1,TRBV5-1,TRBD2,CASSLHSGRLSEQFF
TRBJ2-3,TRBV6-2/TRBV6-3,NA,CASSQYRYTDTQYF
TRBJ2-1,TRBV2,NA,CASSDFLAGPVNEQFF
TRBJ2-1,TRBV5-1,NA,CASSLLRSEQFF
TRBJ1-4,TRBV25-1,NA,CASSEWAATNEKLFF
TRBJ1-1,TRBV2,NA,CASSDFVGVEAFF
TRBJ2-3,TRBV6-1,TRBD1,CASSERDRSTDTQYF
TRBJ2-5,TRBV7-6,TRBD2,CASSLAFLAGGGETQYF
TRBJ1-3,TRBV4-2,NA,CASSQARVLSGNTIYF
NA,TRBV20-1,NA,CSASHGGSPLYEQYF
TRBJ1-5,TRBV6-1,NA,CASTGTPVSNQPRHF
TRBJ2-7,TRBV4-2,NA,CASSQDHGGPSYEQYF
TRBJ2-2,TRBV5-1,TRBD2,CASSLLREDTGELFF